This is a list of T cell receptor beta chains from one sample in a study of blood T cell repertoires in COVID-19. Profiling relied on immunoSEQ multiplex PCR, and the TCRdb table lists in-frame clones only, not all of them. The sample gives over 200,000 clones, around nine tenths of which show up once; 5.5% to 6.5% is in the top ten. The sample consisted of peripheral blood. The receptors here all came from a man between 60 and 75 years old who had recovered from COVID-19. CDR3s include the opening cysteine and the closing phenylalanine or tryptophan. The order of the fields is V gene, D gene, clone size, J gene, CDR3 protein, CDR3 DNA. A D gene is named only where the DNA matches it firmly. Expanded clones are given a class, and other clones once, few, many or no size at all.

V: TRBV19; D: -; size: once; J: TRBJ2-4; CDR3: CASSMAPQGIAKNIQYF; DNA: TGTGCCAGTAGTATGGCCCCCCAGGGAATAGCCAAAAACATTCAGTACTTC
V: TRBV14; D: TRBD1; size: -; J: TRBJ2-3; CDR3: CASSQNTGQGTDTQYF; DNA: TGTGCCAGCAGCCAGAACACGGGACAGGGAACAGATACGCAGTATTTT
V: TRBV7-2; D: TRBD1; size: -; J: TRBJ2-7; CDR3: CASSLGGIQGTEQYF; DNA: TGTGCCAGCAGCTTAGGGGGTATACAGGGGACAGAGCAGTACTTC
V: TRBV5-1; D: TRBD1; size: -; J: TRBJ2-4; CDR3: CASSSSGTGGDIQYF; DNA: TGCGCCAGCAGCTCCTCCGGGACAGGGGGAGACATTCAGTACTTC
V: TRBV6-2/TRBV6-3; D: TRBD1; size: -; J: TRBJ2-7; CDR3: CASSYHGSETGGFYEQYF; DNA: TGTGCCAGCAGTTACCATGGTTCTGAGACAGGGGGCTTTTACGAGCAGTACTTC
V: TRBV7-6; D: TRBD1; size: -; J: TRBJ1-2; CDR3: CASSLGTGPNYGYTF; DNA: TGTGCCAGCAGCCTAGGGACAGGGCCTAACTATGGCTACACCTTC
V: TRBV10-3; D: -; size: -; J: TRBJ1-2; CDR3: CAISPGLIYGYTF; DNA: TGTGCCATCAGTCCCGGACTGATATATGGCTACACCTTC
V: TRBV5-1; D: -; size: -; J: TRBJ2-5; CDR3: CASSRGQQETQYF; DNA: TGCGCCAGCAGCCGAGGACAGCAAGAGACCCAGTACTTC
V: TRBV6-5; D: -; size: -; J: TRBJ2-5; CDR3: CASRPPRGNQETQYF; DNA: TGTGCCAGCAGACCCCCTCGGGGGAATCAAGAGACCCAGTACTTC
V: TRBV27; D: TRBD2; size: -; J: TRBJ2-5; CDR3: CASSFLAGETQYF; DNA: TGTGCCAGCAGTTTTCTAGCGGGGGAGACCCAGTACTTC
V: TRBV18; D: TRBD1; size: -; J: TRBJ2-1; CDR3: CASSGQGSHEQFF; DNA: TGTGCCAGCTCAGGACAGGGGAGTCATGAGCAGTTCTTC
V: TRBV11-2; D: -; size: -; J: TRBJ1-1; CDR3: CASSLLVQGTEAFF; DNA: TGTGCCAGCAGCTTACTAGTGCAAGGAACTGAAGCTTTCTTT
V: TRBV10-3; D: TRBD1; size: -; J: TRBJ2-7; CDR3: CAISLPGQGNEQYF; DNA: TGTGCCATCAGTTTACCGGGACAGGGGAACGAGCAGTACTTC
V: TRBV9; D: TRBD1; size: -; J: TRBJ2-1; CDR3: CASSSSGTGLNEQFF; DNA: TGTGCCAGCAGCTCTTCTGGGACAGGGCTCAATGAGCAGTTCTTC
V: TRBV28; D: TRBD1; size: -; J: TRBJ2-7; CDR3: CASSVLGQGAKEQYF; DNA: TGTGCCAGCAGCGTCCTAGGCCAGGGGGCGAAAGAGCAGTACTTC
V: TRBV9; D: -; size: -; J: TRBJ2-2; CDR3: CASSGPSVNTGELFF; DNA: TGTGCCAGCAGCGGGCCTTCAGTGAACACCGGGGAGCTGTTTTTT
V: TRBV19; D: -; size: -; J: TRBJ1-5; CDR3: CASSIVSGNQPQHF; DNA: TGTGCCAGTAGTATCGTTTCAGGGAACCAGCCCCAGCATTTT
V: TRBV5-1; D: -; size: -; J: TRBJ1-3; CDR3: CASSEGHLVNSGNTIYF; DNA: TGCGCCAGCAGCGAGGGACACCTTGTCAACTCTGGAAACACCATATATTTT
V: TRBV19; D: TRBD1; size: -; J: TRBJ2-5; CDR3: CASSMVQGSGETQYF; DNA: TGTGCCAGTAGTATGGTACAGGGGTCGGGAGAGACCCAGTACTTC
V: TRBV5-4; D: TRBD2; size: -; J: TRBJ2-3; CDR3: CASSLKSGRAADTQYF; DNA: TGTGCCAGCAGCTTGAAAAGCGGGAGGGCCGCAGATACGCAGTATTTT
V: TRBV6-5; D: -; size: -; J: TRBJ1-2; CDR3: CASKTQYGYTF; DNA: TGTGCCAGCAAAACTCAATATGGCTACACCTTC
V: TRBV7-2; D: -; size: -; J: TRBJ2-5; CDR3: CASSLEGGPSGTQYF; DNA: TGTGCCAGCAGCTTAGAGGGGGGGCCCTCAGGGACCCAGTACTTC
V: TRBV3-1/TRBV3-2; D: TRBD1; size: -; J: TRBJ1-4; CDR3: CASSGDRERLANEKLFF; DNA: TGTGCCAGCAGCGGGGACAGGGAGAGGCTTGCTAATGAAAAACTGTTTTTT
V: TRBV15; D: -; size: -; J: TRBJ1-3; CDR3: CATGAGGTGNTIYF; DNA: TGTGCCACCGGCGCCGGGGGGACTGGAAACACCATATATTTT
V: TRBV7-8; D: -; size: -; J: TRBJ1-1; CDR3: CASSSLPRQMNTEAFF; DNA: TGTGCCAGCAGCTCACTCCCGAGGCAGATGAACACTGAAGCTTTCTTT
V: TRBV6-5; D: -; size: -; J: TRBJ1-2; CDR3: CAITDRFYGYTF; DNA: TGTGCCATCACAGACCGATTCTATGGCTACACCTTC
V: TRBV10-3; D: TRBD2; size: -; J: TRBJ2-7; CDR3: CAISALLGGSYEQYF; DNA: TGTGCCATCAGTGCCCTCTTGGGGGGGTCCTACGAGCAGTACTTC
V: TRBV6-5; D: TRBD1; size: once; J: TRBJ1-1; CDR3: CASTLDRGNTEAFF; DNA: TGTGCCAGCACTTTGGACAGGGGGAACACTGAAGCTTTCTTT
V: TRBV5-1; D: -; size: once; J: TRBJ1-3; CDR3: CASSWGPTGAGNTIYF; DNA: TGCGCCAGCAGCTGGGGGCCGACAGGAGCTGGAAACACCATATATTTT
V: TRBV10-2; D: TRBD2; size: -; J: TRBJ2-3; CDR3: CASSEMVAGGIDTQYF; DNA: TGCGCCAGCAGTGAGATGGTAGCGGGAGGAATAGATACGCAGTATTTT
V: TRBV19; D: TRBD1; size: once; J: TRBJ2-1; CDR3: CASSIAGQGNEQFF; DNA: TGTGCCAGTAGTATAGCCGGACAGGGCAATGAGCAGTTCTTC
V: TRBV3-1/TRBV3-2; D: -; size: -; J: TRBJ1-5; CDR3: CASSQDPASGGINQPQHF; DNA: TGTGCCAGCAGCCAAGATCCCGCCTCCGGGGGGATCAATCAGCCCCAGCATTTT
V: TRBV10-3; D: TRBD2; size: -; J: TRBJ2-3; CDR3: CAISGDWRESTDTQYF; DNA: TGTGCCATCAGTGGGGACTGGCGGGAGAGCACAGATACGCAGTATTTT
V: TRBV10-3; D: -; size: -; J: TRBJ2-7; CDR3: CAIAPLPDISYEQYF; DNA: TGTGCCATCGCCCCCTTGCCGGACATCTCCTACGAGCAGTACTTC
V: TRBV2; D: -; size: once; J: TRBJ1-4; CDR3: CASSDSRGKLFF; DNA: TGTGCCAGCAGTGACAGTAGGGGAAAACTGTTTTTT
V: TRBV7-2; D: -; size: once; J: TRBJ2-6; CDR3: CASSPGGYGANVLTF; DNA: TGTGCCAGCAGCCCAGGAGGGTACGGGGCCAACGTCCTGACTTTC
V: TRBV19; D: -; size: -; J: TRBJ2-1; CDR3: CASSLRDRSEQFF; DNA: TGTGCCAGTAGTCTCCGAGACAGGAGTGAGCAGTTCTTC
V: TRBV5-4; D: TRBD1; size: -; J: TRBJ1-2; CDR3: CASRAGQLANYGYTF; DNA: TGTGCCAGCAGGGCGGGACAGCTGGCTAACTATGGCTACACCTTC
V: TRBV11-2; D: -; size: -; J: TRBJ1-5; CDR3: CASSPGQGGNQPQHF; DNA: TGTGCCAGCAGCCCCGGACAAGGGGGCAATCAGCCCCAGCATTTT
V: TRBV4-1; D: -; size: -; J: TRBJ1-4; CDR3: CASSPEGPGTNEKLFF; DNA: TGCGCCAGCAGCCCCGAGGGCCCGGGAACTAATGAAAAACTGTTTTTT